These T cell receptor beta chains were read from a single sample in a study of cytomegalovirus exposure and HLA in healthy donors. Profiling relied on immunoSEQ multiplex PCR, and the TCRdb table lists in-frame clones only, not all of them. The sample has 150,000 to 200,000 clones, roughly four fifths seen once; the top ten hold under 2.5%. Material: PBMCs. The source is a woman younger than 45 in good health and CMV-seropositive. The CDR3 runs from the conserved cysteine through the conserved F or W. The D gene is left open where the match is weak. Clone size, where shown, is once, few, many, or a class for clones that have expanded.

CASSLVVGGSYGQYF,TGCGCCAGCAGCTTGGTTGTAGGGGGCTCCTACGGGCAGTACTTC,TRBD1,TRBJ2-7,TRBV5-1,.
CASSYTGNYGYTF,TGTGCCAGCAGCTATACAGGGAACTATGGCTACACCTTC,.,TRBJ1-2,TRBV2,.
CAWSRDRGTGELFF,TGTGCCTGGAGTAGGGACAGGGGCACCGGGGAGCTGTTTTTT,TRBD1,TRBJ2-2,TRBV30,.
CASSLDPGTGGEQYF,TGCGCCAGCAGCTTGGACCCAGGGACAGGGGGCGAGCAGTACTTC,TRBD1,TRBJ2-7,TRBV5-1,.
CASSAGTKQGYYTF,TGTGCCAGCAGCGCGGGAACGAAGCAGGGCTACTACACCTTC,.,TRBJ1-2,TRBV7-9,few
CASSMVGAPNTGELFF,TGTGCCAGTAGTATGGTGGGGGCTCCGAACACCGGGGAGCTGTTTTTT,.,TRBJ2-2,TRBV19,.
CASSTREGTGRGQPQHF,TGTGCCAGTAGTACTAGAGAAGGGACAGGCCGGGGACAGCCCCAGCATTTT,TRBD1,TRBJ1-5,TRBV19,.
CAISKTGTGGDYGYTF,TGTGCCATCAGCAAAACCGGGACAGGGGGCGACTATGGCTACACCTTC,TRBD1,TRBJ1-2,TRBV10-3,.
CASSIAGWESPLHF,TGTGCCAGTAGTATCGCAGGGTGGGAATCACCCCTCCACTTT,.,TRBJ1-6,TRBV19,.
CASSSTSGSGDTQYF,TGTGCCAGCAGCTCAACTAGCGGGAGTGGGGATACGCAGTATTTT,TRBD2,TRBJ2-3,TRBV7-8,.
CASSIGGLRGRDEQFF,TGTGCCAGTAGTATCGGGGGACTAAGGGGACGGGATGAGCAGTTCTTC,TRBD2,TRBJ2-1,TRBV19,once
CAGRGETEAFF,TGTGCCGGTAGAGGTGAGACTGAAGCTTTCTTT,.,TRBJ1-1,TRBV2,few
CASSLGTGGENSPLHF,TGCGCCAGCAGCCTAGGGACAGGGGGCGAGAATTCACCCCTCCACTTT,TRBD1,TRBJ1-6,TRBV4-3,.
CASFDRSSYNEQFF,TGTGCCTCGTTCGACAGGAGCTCCTACAATGAGCAGTTCTTC,.,TRBJ2-1,TRBV30,.
CASSIQGHSYEQYF,TGTGCCAGTAGTATACAGGGTCACTCCTACGAGCAGTACTTC,.,TRBJ2-7,TRBV19,.
CASSLTQGPFTGYTF,TGTGCCAGCAGCTTGACCCAGGGGCCCTTTACTGGCTACACCTTC,.,TRBJ1-2,TRBV5-4,.
CASSSQVGGMNTEAFF,TGTGCCAGCAGTTCTCAGGTGGGGGGGATGAACACTGAAGCTTTCTTT,.,TRBJ1-1,TRBV7-6,.
CASSPDRLLAGGHNEQFF,TGTGCCAGCAGTCCGGACAGACTTCTAGCGGGGGGCCACAATGAGCAGTTCTTC,TRBD2,TRBJ2-1,TRBV27,.
CASSEPRDRPYSNQPQHF,TGTGCCAGCAGTGAACCGAGGGACAGACCATATAGCAATCAGCCCCAGCATTTT,TRBD1,TRBJ1-5,TRBV2,.
CASSLGSGSLNQPQHF,TGTGCCAGCAGCTTAGGATCCGGGTCCCTCAATCAGCCCCAGCATTTT,.,TRBJ1-5,TRBV7-8,.
CASSVGLAGEYNEQFF,TGTGCCAGCAGCGTAGGGCTAGCGGGGGAGTACAATGAGCAGTTCTTC,TRBD2,TRBJ2-1,TRBV9,.
CASSVVGSGEMVSDTQYF,TGTGCCAGCAGCGTAGTCGGTAGCGGGGAAATGGTATCAGATACGCAGTATTTT,TRBD2,TRBJ2-3,TRBV9,few
CASSRQEDGYTF,TGTGCCAGCAGCAGACAGGAGGATGGCTACACCTTC,.,TRBJ1-2,TRBV28,.
CARQVALNTEAFF,TGTGCCCGACAGGTAGCCCTGAACACTGAAGCTTTCTTT,.,TRBJ1-1,TRBV30,.
CASGARAPGGYTF,TGTGCCAGCGGGGCCAGGGCCCCCGGAGGCTACACCTTC,.,TRBJ1-2,TRBV2,.
CASSLDRGTAFF,TGCGCCAGCAGCTTGGACCGGGGTACAGCTTTCTTT,.,TRBJ1-1,TRBV5-1,.
CASRGQIYTF,TGTGCCAGCAGGGGACAGATCTACACCTTC,TRBD1,TRBJ1-2,TRBV28,.
CASSLGGGQTEAFF,TGTGCCAGCAGTTTAGGAGGGGGACAGACTGAAGCTTTCTTT,TRBD1,TRBJ1-1,TRBV28,.
CASGTFTTNEKLFF,TGTGCCAGCGGGACATTTACAACTAATGAAAAACTGTTTTTT,.,TRBJ1-4,TRBV6-1,.
CASSPLAFSYEQYF,TGTGCCAGCAGCCCCCTAGCGTTCTCCTACGAGCAGTACTTC,.,TRBJ2-7,TRBV9,.
CATSRARLADSDQQFF,TGTGCCACCAGCAGAGCTCGGCTAGCGGACTCGGACCAGCAGTTCTTC,TRBD2,TRBJ2-1,TRBV15,few
CASTSTPGNTIYF,TGTGCCAGCACCTCAACACCTGGAAACACCATATATTTT,.,TRBJ1-3,TRBV9,few
CASSLEGVNTEAFF,TGCGCCAGCAGCTTGGAAGGGGTGAACACTGAAGCTTTCTTT,.,TRBJ1-1,TRBV5-1,.
CSVQQVSLNYGYTF,TGCAGCGTCCAACAGGTCTCCTTAAACTATGGCTACACCTTC,.,TRBJ1-2,TRBV29-1,.
CASSLTGGVLGEQFF,TGTGCCAGCAGCCTGACAGGGGGCGTCCTAGGTGAGCAGTTCTTC,TRBD1,TRBJ2-1,TRBV7-2,.
CASSETVGNTEAFF,TGTGCCAGCAGCGAGACAGTTGGGAACACTGAAGCTTTCTTT,.,TRBJ1-1,TRBV7-9,.
CASSPDGGLYNEQFF,TGTGCCAGCTCACCGGATGGCGGCCTTTACAATGAGCAGTTCTTC,.,TRBJ2-1,TRBV18,.
CASSPGGRGSGNTIYF,TGTGCCAGCAGCCCCGGGGGGCGGGGCTCTGGAAACACCATATATTTT,.,TRBJ1-3,TRBV28,.
CSVTRPGLADQETQYF,TGCAGCGTCACACGACCGGGACTAGCGGACCAAGAGACCCAGTACTTC,TRBD2,TRBJ2-5,TRBV29-1,.
CASRFGLAGGTDTQYF,TGCGCCAGCAGATTTGGACTAGCGGGGGGCACAGATACGCAGTATTTT,TRBD2,TRBJ2-3,TRBV5-1,.
CASSLEMGSWDSPLHF,TGTGCCAGCAGCTTGGAAATGGGGAGTTGGGATTCACCCCTCCACTTT,.,TRBJ1-6,TRBV5-4,few
CASSLARGDGQPYNQPQHF,TGTGCCAGCAGCTTGGCCCGCGGGGATGGACAACCGTACAATCAGCCCCAGCATTTT,.,TRBJ1-5,TRBV5-5,once
CAWSETPDSLNYGYTF,TGTGCCTGGAGCGAAACGCCCGACAGCCTTAACTATGGCTACACCTTC,.,TRBJ1-2,TRBV30,.
CAWSVGSGGRGYTF,TGTGCCTGGAGTGTAGGCTCAGGGGGTCGGGGCTACACCTTC,TRBD1,TRBJ1-2,TRBV30,large
CASSYLTGVVAEAFF,TGTGCCAGTAGTTATCTCACAGGGGTGGTGGCTGAAGCTTTCTTT,TRBD1,TRBJ1-1,TRBV19,.
CASSAASGNQPQHF,TGTGCCAGCAGTGCGGCGTCGGGCAATCAGCCCCAGCATTTT,.,TRBJ1-5,TRBV28,.